This TCR beta chain came from a study of shared clonotypes between healthy human individuals. This table comes from immunoSEQ multiplex PCR, and its TCRdb copy is limited to in-frame clones, with some not included. The sample contains roughly 500,000 clones, 70% to 80% of which appear only once. This CDR3 contains 16 residues. The J segment lost 6 bases and the V segment lost 7 bases, leaving 12 bases of the junction unmatched. Germline loops: CDR1 MDHEN, CDR2 SYDVKM. As concerns this clone: No antigen is known for it.

Points from the study as a whole: The study sampled only blood, and tissue repertoires likely differ.

This TCR was recovered from a woman between 40 and 50 years old in good health. Some clones in this sample may be carry-over from other donors' samples. The V and J genes are TRBV28 and TRBJ1-5; 10 nucleotides align to TRBD1. The sequenced sample was PBMCs. The CDR3 sequence is CASTGVGTGAGQPQHF. In nucleotides, the CDR3 is TGTGCCAGCACCGGAGTAGGGACAGGGGCTGGTCAGCCCCAGCATTTT.